These T cell receptor beta chains were read from a single sample in a study of regulatory T cells in long-lasting Graves disease. TCRdb called the multiplex PCR reads again in MiXCR, with one record for every CDR3 protein. Of some 340,000 distinct CDR3 sequences listed, 20% to 25% are singletons. The sequenced sample was peripheral blood mononuclear cells (PBMCs), obtained when the disease was refractory, from a patient treated with antithyroid drugs. The receptors stem from a middle-aged woman with Graves disease. CDR3s include the opening cysteine and the closing phenylalanine or tryptophan. A D gene is named only where the DNA matches it firmly. Clone size is not always given. Where it is, it says once, few, many or a class for expanded clones.

size	V	J	D	DNA	CDR3
NA	TRBV28	TRBJ1-1	NA	TGTGCCAGCAGTTTGGGGGATATCACTGAAGCTTTCTTT	CASSLGDITEAFF
NA	TRBV30	TRBJ2-5	NA	TGTGCCTGGAGTCTCAAGACCCAGTACTTC	CAWSLKTQYF
many	TRBV10-2	TRBJ2-7	NA	TGCGCCAGCAGTGAAGATGGTAGCTCCTACGAGCAGTACTTC	CASSEDGSSYEQYF
many	TRBV28	TRBJ2-7	NA	TGTGCCAGCAGTGGACAACCGAGCTCCTACGAGCAGTACTTC	CASSGQPSSYEQYF
NA	TRBV4-1	TRBJ2-5	NA	TGCGCCAGCAGCCAAGGAGGGGCGTTCCAAGAGACCCAGTACTTC	CASSQGGAFQETQYF
many	TRBV28	TRBJ1-1	TRBD1	TGTGCCAGCAGGGACAGGGGAGGATTGGGGACTGAAGCTTTCTTT	CASRDRGGLGTEAFF
NA	TRBV30	TRBJ2-2	NA	TGTGCCTGGAGCGAAGCTTTGGGCCTGGGGGAGCTGTTTTTT	CAWSEALGLGELFF
few	TRBV6-2/TRBV6-3	TRBJ2-7	NA	TGTGCCAGCTGGGGCGAGGCCTACGAGCAGTACTTC	CASWGEAYEQYF
many	TRBV28	TRBJ1-5	NA	TGTGCCAGCAGTTTATGGCCCAGGGTGGAACAGCCCCAGCATTTT	CASSLWPRVEQPQHF
few	TRBV27	TRBJ2-7	TRBD1	TGTGCCAGCAGCAAACTCACAGGGGCCGAGCAGTACTTC	CASSKLTGAEQYF
once	TRBV29-1	TRBJ2-1	NA	TGCAGCGTAGGGAAACAGGGACGGGTGGGTGAGCAGTTCTTC	CSVGKQGRVGEQFF
few	TRBV2	TRBJ1-1	NA	TGTGCCAGCAGTCTCTCGCCAGCCCAGAACACTGAAGCTTTCTTT	CASSLSPAQNTEAFF
NA	TRBV6-2/TRBV6-3	TRBJ1-6	NA	TGTGCCAGCAGTCAGGCCAGGGCCTTCGGTTCACCCCTCCACTTT	CASSQARAFGSPLHF
few	TRBV30	TRBJ1-5	NA	TGTGCCTGGAGTGTGGGGGGTACGGATCAGCCCCAGCATTTT	CAWSVGGTDQPQHF
many	TRBV7-8	TRBJ1-5	NA	TGTGCCAGCAGCTTAGTATGGGGTGGGGCGAACAATCAGCCCCAGCATTTT	CASSLVWGGANNQPQHF
few	TRBV6-1	TRBJ1-3	TRBD1	TGTGCCAGCATCCCCCTGGGGCAGGGGGCGAACACCATATATTTT	CASIPLGQGANTIYF
few	TRBV5-5	TRBJ2-2	NA	TGTGCCAGCAGCTGGACAGCGTCCGGGGAGCTGTTTTTT	CASSWTASGELFF
NA	TRBV6-2/TRBV6-3	TRBJ2-1	TRBD2	TGTGCCAGCAGTGGGATAGCGGGAGGCTCCTACAATGAGCAGTTCTTC	CASSGIAGGSYNEQFF